This is a list of T cell receptor beta chains from one sample in a study of control samples from healthy donors and cancer patients. Assay: immunoSEQ multiplex PCR; the TCRdb copy retains only in-frame clones and omits some. The data hold 400,000 to 500,000 clones, with about 93% observed a single time. The sequencing sample was made of PBMCs. The source is a man aged 35-49 years with head and neck cancer. CDR3s include the opening cysteine and the closing phenylalanine or tryptophan. Each record gives: clone size, V gene, J gene, D gene, CDR3 protein, CDR3 DNA. The D gene is left open where the match is weak. Size tells how often a clone was seen (once, few, many) or the class of an expanded clone, and some rows leave it out.

size: NA
V: TRBV30
J: TRBJ1-1
D: TRBD1
CDR3: CAWQRGGGQGTEAFF
DNA: TGTGCCTGGCAACGGGGAGGGGGCCAGGGGACTGAAGCTTTCTTT

size: NA
V: TRBV5-1
J: TRBJ1-1
D: NA
CDR3: CASSFLGKYGAFF
DNA: TGCGCCAGCAGCTTTCTAGGGAAGTATGGAGCTTTCTTT

size: NA
V: TRBV2
J: TRBJ1-5
D: NA
CDR3: CASRMDRPWQPQHF
DNA: TGTGCCAGCAGGATGGACCGACCTTGGCAGCCCCAGCATTTT

size: NA
V: TRBV7-8
J: TRBJ2-1
D: NA
CDR3: CASSLVGSYNEQFF
DNA: TGTGCCAGCAGCTTAGTGGGTTCCTACAATGAGCAGTTCTTC

size: NA
V: TRBV7-9
J: TRBJ2-7
D: TRBD2
CDR3: CASSSRATSGSPYEQYF
DNA: TGTGCCAGCAGCTCTCGTGCAACTAGCGGTTCCCCCTACGAGCAGTACTTC

size: NA
V: TRBV2
J: TRBJ2-3
D: NA
CDR3: CASSEGAFTDTQYF
DNA: TGTGCCAGCAGTGAGGGAGCTTTCACAGATACGCAGTATTTT

size: NA
V: TRBV10-3
J: TRBJ1-5
D: TRBD1
CDR3: CAISQDRGDNQPQHF
DNA: TGTGCCATCAGCCAGGACAGGGGGGACAATCAGCCCCAGCATTTT

size: NA
V: TRBV27
J: TRBJ2-2
D: NA
CDR3: CASSFWGLGRADTGELFF
DNA: TGTGCCAGCAGTTTCTGGGGTTTGGGGCGGGCCGACACCGGGGAGCTGTTTTTT

size: NA
V: TRBV7-3
J: TRBJ2-3
D: TRBD2
CDR3: CASSLQAGDLSTDTQYF
DNA: TGTGCCAGCAGCCTCCAAGCGGGGGACCTTAGCACAGATACGCAGTATTTT

size: NA
V: TRBV28
J: TRBJ1-2
D: NA
CDR3: CASSLKGGASGYGYTF
DNA: TGTGCCAGCAGTCTAAAGGGGGGGGCCAGCGGCTATGGCTACACCTTC

size: NA
V: TRBV7-2
J: TRBJ2-6
D: NA
CDR3: CATALGVGGANVLTF
DNA: TGTGCCACTGCCCTGGGGGTCGGTGGGGCCAACGTCCTGACTTTC

size: NA
V: TRBV7-2
J: TRBJ1-2
D: NA
CDR3: CASSPPVEPLGYGYTF
DNA: TGTGCCAGCAGCCCCCCGGTCGAGCCTCTAGGCTATGGCTACACCTTC

size: NA
V: TRBV6-2/TRBV6-3
J: TRBJ1-2
D: NA
CDR3: CASSLPGINYGYTF
DNA: TGTGCCAGCAGTTTGCCAGGGATTAACTATGGCTACACCTTC

size: NA
V: TRBV25-1
J: TRBJ2-7
D: TRBD1
CDR3: CASSPQGWAYEQYF
DNA: TGTGCCAGCAGTCCACAGGGGTGGGCCTACGAGCAGTACTTC

size: NA
V: TRBV9
J: TRBJ2-7
D: NA
CDR3: CASSPNHREQYF
DNA: TGTGCCAGCAGCCCAAATCATCGCGAGCAGTACTTC

size: NA
V: TRBV19
J: TRBJ2-2
D: NA
CDR3: CASSIRRDTGELFF
DNA: TGTGCCAGTAGTATCCGTCGCGACACCGGGGAGCTGTTTTTT

size: NA
V: TRBV30
J: TRBJ1-5
D: NA
CDR3: CAWTFGGDNQPQHF
DNA: TGTGCCTGGACCTTCGGGGGGGATAATCAGCCCCAGCATTTT

size: NA
V: TRBV4-2
J: TRBJ2-2
D: TRBD1
CDR3: CASSQLRDRGFIGELFF
DNA: TGTGCCAGCAGCCAACTCCGGGACAGGGGTTTTATCGGGGAGCTGTTTTTT

size: NA
V: TRBV5-1
J: TRBJ2-7
D: NA
CDR3: CASSLEAGGRIYEQYF
DNA: TGCGCCAGCAGCTTGGAGGCCGGGGGTCGTATCTACGAGCAGTACTTC

size: NA
V: TRBV5-1
J: TRBJ2-5
D: NA
CDR3: CASSAPPSGETQYF
DNA: TGCGCCAGCAGCGCGCCCCCTAGTGGGGAGACCCAGTACTTC

size: NA
V: TRBV6-5
J: TRBJ2-2
D: NA
CDR3: CASPRASPNTGELFF
DNA: TGTGCCAGCCCGAGGGCCAGCCCGAACACCGGGGAGCTGTTTTTT

size: NA
V: TRBV6-6
J: TRBJ1-6
D: TRBD1
CDR3: CASSYSARDRGSPLHF
DNA: TGTGCCAGCAGTTACTCGGCCAGGGACAGGGGTTCACCCCTCCACTTT

size: NA
V: TRBV5-1
J: TRBJ2-5
D: NA
CDR3: CASSLEPTEETQYF
DNA: TGCGCCAGCAGCTTGGAACCTACTGAAGAGACCCAGTACTTC

size: once
V: TRBV5-4
J: TRBJ2-7
D: TRBD2
CDR3: CASSMLGLAGGRYEQYF
DNA: TGTGCCAGCAGCATGCTTGGACTAGCGGGAGGACGCTACGAGCAGTACTTC

size: NA
V: TRBV9
J: TRBJ1-2
D: NA
CDR3: CASSVPGYRDGYTF
DNA: TGTGCCAGCAGCGTACCGGGATACAGGGATGGCTACACCTTC

size: NA
V: TRBV5-5
J: TRBJ2-2
D: TRBD1
CDR3: CASSWGQGSSGELFF
DNA: TGTGCCAGCAGCTGGGGACAGGGGTCAAGCGGGGAGCTGTTTTTT

size: NA
V: TRBV19
J: TRBJ1-1
D: TRBD1
CDR3: CASSTRQGGDTEAFF
DNA: TGTGCCAGTAGTACCCGACAGGGAGGAGACACTGAAGCTTTCTTT

size: NA
V: TRBV14
J: TRBJ2-2
D: NA
CDR3: CASSLNRGELFF
DNA: TGTGCCAGCAGCCTTAATCGGGGGGAGCTGTTTTTT

size: NA
V: TRBV5-4
J: TRBJ1-2
D: NA
CDR3: CASSLDPRGVYTF
DNA: TGTGCCAGCAGCTTGGACCCGCGGGGTGTCTACACCTTC

size: NA
V: TRBV28
J: TRBJ1-5
D: NA
CDR3: CASTGSSNQPQHF
DNA: TGTGCCAGCACGGGAAGTAGCAATCAGCCCCAGCATTTT

size: NA
V: TRBV6-5
J: TRBJ2-1
D: NA
CDR3: CASTWDASYNEQFF
DNA: TGTGCCAGCACCTGGGACGCATCCTACAATGAGCAGTTCTTC

size: once
V: TRBV3-1/TRBV3-2
J: TRBJ1-3
D: NA
CDR3: CASSQFSPSGNTIYF
DNA: TGTGCCAGCAGCCAATTTAGTCCCTCTGGAAACACCATATATTTT

size: NA
V: TRBV9
J: TRBJ2-7
D: NA
CDR3: CASSGRGTSYEQYF
DNA: TGTGCCAGCAGCGGGCGGGGAACCTCCTACGAGCAGTACTTC

size: NA
V: TRBV5-1
J: TRBJ1-2
D: TRBD1
CDR3: CASSPGGGLGTADYGYTF
DNA: TGCGCCAGCAGCCCTGGAGGGGGCTTAGGGACAGCCGACTATGGCTACACCTTC

size: NA
V: TRBV29-1
J: TRBJ2-1
D: TRBD2
CDR3: CSVHGGANEQFF
DNA: TGCAGCGTTCACGGGGGGGCAAATGAGCAGTTCTTC

size: NA
V: TRBV18
J: TRBJ2-7
D: TRBD2
CDR3: CASSPGGDSYEQYF
DNA: TGTGCCAGCTCACCAGGGGGGGACTCCTACGAGCAGTACTTC

size: once
V: TRBV28
J: TRBJ1-2
D: NA
CDR3: CASRSWASSTF
DNA: TGTGCCAGCAGATCATGGGCCTCTTCCACCTTC

size: NA
V: TRBV2
J: TRBJ2-7
D: NA
CDR3: CASSVGAYEQYF
DNA: TGTGCCAGCAGTGTGGGAGCCTACGAGCAGTACTTC

size: NA
V: TRBV9
J: TRBJ1-2
D: NA
CDR3: CASSVADSPSNYGYTF
DNA: TGTGCCAGCAGCGTAGCGGACAGCCCCTCTAACTATGGCTACACCTTC

size: once
V: TRBV3-1/TRBV3-2
J: TRBJ2-7
D: NA
CDR3: CASSQDLLGQKGSYEQYF
DNA: TGTGCCAGCAGCCAAGATCTGTTGGGGCAGAAGGGCTCCTACGAGCAGTACTTC

size: NA
V: TRBV7-9
J: TRBJ2-1
D: NA
CDR3: CASRAGLNEQFF
DNA: TGTGCCAGCAGGGCAGGGTTGAATGAGCAGTTCTTC

size: NA
V: TRBV9
J: TRBJ2-2
D: NA
CDR3: CASSVGWGSAGELFF
DNA: TGTGCCAGCAGCGTAGGATGGGGTAGTGCCGGGGAGCTGTTTTTT

size: few
V: TRBV5-1
J: TRBJ2-7
D: NA
CDR3: CASSRGSGSYYEQYF
DNA: TGCGCCAGCAGCCGTGGGAGCGGCTCATACTACGAGCAGTACTTC

size: NA
V: TRBV18
J: TRBJ2-2
D: NA
CDR3: CASSPQQGRTGELFF
DNA: TGTGCCAGCTCACCACAACAGGGCCGCACCGGGGAGCTGTTTTTT

size: NA
V: TRBV12-5
J: TRBJ2-5
D: NA
CDR3: CASAGEAQETQYF
DNA: TGTGCTAGTGCCGGTGAGGCCCAAGAGACCCAGTACTTC

size: NA
V: TRBV28
J: TRBJ2-2
D: NA
CDR3: CASSSPLMTGELFF
DNA: TGTGCCAGCAGTTCGCCCCTCATGACCGGGGAGCTGTTTTTT

size: NA
V: TRBV27
J: TRBJ2-7
D: NA
CDR3: CASSLGPGPYEQYF
DNA: TGTGCCAGCAGTCTGGGCCCTGGCCCCTACGAGCAGTACTTC

size: few
V: TRBV10-1
J: TRBJ1-4
D: TRBD1
CDR3: CASSESRGPQGKLFF
DNA: TGCGCCAGCAGTGAGTCCAGGGGGCCACAGGGAAAACTGTTTTTT

size: NA
V: TRBV5-4
J: TRBJ1-1
D: NA
CDR3: CASKPSSLNTEAFF
DNA: TGTGCCAGCAAACCGAGTTCCCTGAACACTGAAGCTTTCTTT

size: once
V: TRBV18
J: TRBJ2-7
D: TRBD2
CDR3: CASSPRASGSSYEQYF
DNA: TGTGCCAGCTCACCACGGGCTAGCGGATCCTCCTACGAGCAGTACTTC

size: NA
V: TRBV4-3
J: TRBJ2-3
D: NA
CDR3: CASSRQGKADTQYF
DNA: TGCGCCAGCAGCCGTCAGGGGAAGGCAGATACGCAGTATTTT

size: NA
V: TRBV19
J: TRBJ2-7
D: NA
CDR3: CASSPLGIGGEQYF
DNA: TGTGCCAGTAGCCCCCTCGGGATTGGTGGCGAGCAGTACTTC

size: NA
V: TRBV28
J: TRBJ2-1
D: NA
CDR3: CATPGPPPGDEQFF
DNA: TGTGCCACGCCGGGACCCCCCCCGGGGGATGAGCAGTTCTTC